This is a list of T cell receptor beta chains from one sample in a study of beta chain features in type 1 diabetes. Data came from immunoSEQ multiplex PCR; TCRdb stores just in-frame clones and leaves some out. Of 600,000 or so clones in the sample, about an eighth were seen once. Source material: naive CD4+ T cells from blood. These receptors were obtained from a man aged 18 to 29 with type 1 diabetes. Both conserved end residues are part of each CDR3. A D gene is named only where the DNA matches it firmly. The size of a clone is reported for some rows only, either as once, few or many, or as a class for expanded clones.

cdr3_nt: TGTGCCAGCAGCTTGGGTCCTTACGGGACCCTGACAGATACGCAGTATTTT
cdr3_aa: CASSLGPYGTLTDTQYF
d_call: .
v_call: TRBV7-6
clone_size: few
j_call: TRBJ2-3

cdr3_nt: TGTGCCAGCAGGGTTGGCAGGTACACAGATACGCAGTATTTT
cdr3_aa: CASRVGRYTDTQYF
d_call: .
v_call: TRBV28
clone_size: .
j_call: TRBJ2-3

cdr3_nt: TGTGCCAGCAGCACTCAGACGAACACTGAAGCTTTCTTT
cdr3_aa: CASSTQTNTEAFF
d_call: .
v_call: TRBV7-2
clone_size: .
j_call: TRBJ1-1

cdr3_nt: TGTGCCTGGAGTCTCTTGGAGGGGGGCACTGAAGCTTTCTTT
cdr3_aa: CAWSLLEGGTEAFF
d_call: .
v_call: TRBV30
clone_size: .
j_call: TRBJ1-1

cdr3_nt: TGTGCCACTTCCCCTGGGGCCAACGTCCTGACTTTC
cdr3_aa: CATSPGANVLTF
d_call: .
v_call: TRBV6-4
clone_size: .
j_call: TRBJ2-6

cdr3_nt: TGTGCCAGCAGCTCCCAGTATAGCAATCAGCCCCAGCATTTT
cdr3_aa: CASSSQYSNQPQHF
d_call: .
v_call: TRBV7-2
clone_size: .
j_call: TRBJ1-5

cdr3_nt: TGTGCCAGCAGCCCACAACAGGGGGCCCAGCATTTT
cdr3_aa: CASSPQQGAQHF
d_call: TRBD1
v_call: TRBV6-1
clone_size: few
j_call: TRBJ1-5

cdr3_nt: TGTGCCAGCAGTTTATGGGGTGCGGGCTACGAGCAGTACTTC
cdr3_aa: CASSLWGAGYEQYF
d_call: .
v_call: TRBV27
clone_size: few
j_call: TRBJ2-7

cdr3_nt: TGTGCCTGGAGCCCCCGGCAGAAGGATTCACCCCTCCACTTT
cdr3_aa: CAWSPRQKDSPLHF
d_call: .
v_call: TRBV30
clone_size: few
j_call: TRBJ1-6

cdr3_nt: TGTGCCAGCAGCCTCGCCGAGGGACAGGGAGGGCAGTACTTC
cdr3_aa: CASSLAEGQGGQYF
d_call: TRBD1
v_call: TRBV5-6
clone_size: few
j_call: TRBJ2-7

cdr3_nt: TGTGCCAGCAGTCTCCGTGGGGTGCTGAAGCAAGAGACCCAGTACTTC
cdr3_aa: CASSLRGVLKQETQYF
d_call: .
v_call: TRBV25-1
clone_size: few
j_call: TRBJ2-5

cdr3_nt: TGTGCCACCAGCAGAGATCAGGCGATGACAGGGCCTTCACCCCTCCACTTT
cdr3_aa: CATSRDQAMTGPSPLHF
d_call: TRBD1
v_call: TRBV15
clone_size: few
j_call: TRBJ1-6

cdr3_nt: TGTGCCAGCAGATCCAACAGGGATGGCTACACCTTC
cdr3_aa: CASRSNRDGYTF
d_call: .
v_call: TRBV6-1
clone_size: .
j_call: TRBJ1-2

cdr3_nt: TGTGCCAGCAGCCTTAGACTAGCGGGCTACGAGCAGTACTTC
cdr3_aa: CASSLRLAGYEQYF
d_call: TRBD2
v_call: TRBV13
clone_size: .
j_call: TRBJ2-7

cdr3_nt: TGTGCCAGCAGCCCCCTGCAGGGACAGGGCCCCTACGAGCAGTACTTC
cdr3_aa: CASSPLQGQGPYEQYF
d_call: TRBD1
v_call: TRBV7-2
clone_size: few
j_call: TRBJ2-7

cdr3_nt: TGTGCCAGCAGTGAAAGGACGCGAGGGGAGACCCAGTACTTC
cdr3_aa: CASSERTRGETQYF
d_call: .
v_call: TRBV2
clone_size: .
j_call: TRBJ2-5

cdr3_nt: TGTGCCAGCAGTGGAATCGGGACAGGGAATCAGCCCCAGCATTTT
cdr3_aa: CASSGIGTGNQPQHF
d_call: TRBD1
v_call: TRBV25-1
clone_size: few
j_call: TRBJ1-5

cdr3_nt: TGCGCCAGCAGTGAGTCCAAACCAGGGGTCAATCAGCCCCAGCATTTT
cdr3_aa: CASSESKPGVNQPQHF
d_call: .
v_call: TRBV10-2
clone_size: few
j_call: TRBJ1-5